This entry lists 23 T cell receptor beta chains sequenced from one sample in a study of OX40 agonist ivuxolimab in advanced cancers. Some clones are missing from TCRdb's copy, which holds only in-frame ones; the method was immunoSEQ multiplex PCR. Here the sample spans fewer than 45,000 clones, roughly nine tenths being singletons. The specimen was CD4+ or CD8+ T cells sorted from blood, collected in a trial of the OX40 agonist ivuxolimab. The receptors were gathered from an adult with an advanced solid tumor such as melanoma, head and neck, liver or kidney cancer.

The J gene is TRBJ2-7, the V gene TRBV4-2, with D possibly TRBD1 on 5 matching bases. The V and J ends lost 3 bases and 5 bases respectively, with 8 bases between them. CDR3 length: 12 residues. Germline V gene sequence: CDR1 LGHNA, CDR2 YNFKEQ. Here the CDR3 reads CASSHGANEQYF. As DNA, the CDR3 is TGTGCCAGCAGCCATGGGGCCAACGAGCAGTACTTC.

The rearrangement links TRBV27 to TRBJ1-3; D ambiguous. Between the trimmed V and J ends, which lost 5 bases and 1 base, there was a span of 9 bases. CDR3 length equals 14 residues. CDR1 and CDR2 (germline): MNHEY, SMNVEV (reference sequence). CDR3 in DNA: TGTGCCAGCAGTCTAACATCTTCTGGAAACACCATATATTTT. Protein sequence: CASSLTSSGNTIYF.

The chain couples TRBV5-4 to TRBJ1-6; a weak D match, TRBD1 (5 bases). The ends were cut back, 2 bases at V and 6 bases at J, with 9 bases in the middle. CDR3 length equals 14 residues. The germline V gene has CDR1 SGHNT and CDR2 YYREEE (reference sequence). CDR3 DNA: TGTGCCAGCAGCTTCGGGGCCGGTAATTCACCCCTCCACTTT. Amino acid sequence: CASSFGAGNSPLHF.

V and J are TRBV19 and TRBJ1-1, with D unclear. The V and J ends lost 11 bases and 1 base respectively, with 11 bases between them. CDR3 length: 12 amino acids. Germline lookup yields CDR1 LNHDA and CDR2 SQIVND (reference sequence). CDR3 residues: CAVGMRNTEAFF. The CDR3 DNA is TGTGCCGTGGGGATGCGGAACACTGAAGCTTTCTTT.

The gene calls are TRBV5-5 and TRBJ2-7; 10 positions match TRBD2. Losses at the gene ends were 0 bases for V and 3 bases for J; bases not matched to a gene: 3. CDR3 length: 15 residues. Per germline, CDR1 SGHKS and CDR2 YYEKEE (reference sequence). CDR3 DNA sequence: TGTGCCAGCAGCTTGGGAGCTAGCGGGGGCTACGAGCAGTACTTC. Its protein product is CASSLGASGGYEQYF.

This chain joins TRBV27 and TRBJ1-2; D possibly corresponds to TRBD1 (6 bases). Trimming removed 5 bases from V and 3 bases from J, with 10 bases in between. The germline V gene encodes CDR1 MNHEY and CDR2 SMNVEV (reference sequence). The CDR3 sequence is 13 residues long. This CDR3 reads CASSEGGDYGYTF. In nucleotides, the CDR3 is TGTGCCAGCAGTGAAGGGGGGGACTATGGCTACACCTTC.

The CDR3 coding sequence is TGTGCCAGCGGAGGGGGGCTAGGGAATCAGCCCCAGCATTTT. It yields the protein CASGGGLGNQPQHF. The V and J genes are TRBV9 and TRBJ1-5; perhaps TRBD1 as D (6 bases). Germline V gene sequence: CDR1 SGDLS, CDR2 YYNGEE. V shed 7 bases and J shed 4 bases, with 15 bases lying between them. The CDR3 is 14 amino acids.

The CDR3 nucleotides are TGTGCCAGCAGCGTACAGGACAGTGTTGATGAAGCTTTCTTT. Translation: CASSVQDSVDEAFF. The chain combines TRBV5-6 with TRBJ1-1; D is perhaps TRBD1 (6 bases). This CDR3 contains 14 residues. Trimming removed 4 bases from V and 7 bases from J, with 17 bases in between. The germline gives CDR1 SGHDT, CDR2 YYEEEE. The full variable domain, rest sourced from reference TRBV5-6 and TRBJ1-1, is DAGVTQSPTHLIKTRGQQVTLRCSPKSGHDTVSWYQQALGQGPQFIFQYYEEEERQRGNFPDRFSGHQFPNYSSELNVNALLLGDSALYLCASSVQDSVDEAFFGQGTRLTVV.

V gene TRBV30 combines with J gene TRBJ1-2; D is unclear. The CDR3 is 12 residues long. V was trimmed by 1 base and J by 7 bases, leaving 10 bases between them. Germline-derived CDR1 and CDR2 are GTSNPN and SVGIG (reference sequence). The CDR3 nucleotides are TGTGCCTGGAGTGATAGCGGAGCTGGCTACACCTTC. Translating it yields CAWSDSGAGYTF.

The chain recombines TRBV9 with TRBJ2-1, with TRBD1 matching 10 bases. Germline CDR1 SGDLS, CDR2 YYNGEE. The CDR3 covers 14 residues. The ends lost 4 bases at V and 6 bases at J; junction bases unmatched: 4. The CDR3 here is CASSRQGAGNEQFF. As DNA, the CDR3 is TGTGCCAGCAGCCGACAGGGGGCGGGCAATGAGCAGTTCTTC.

This rearrangement joins TRBV10-3 to TRBJ2-5; D unresolved. This CDR3 spans 18 amino acids. V was shortened by 2 bases and J by 2 bases, with 21 bases between the two germline ends. Germline V gene data show CDR1 as ENHRY and CDR2 as SYGVKD. CDR3 amino acids: CAISEPDRPDAKQETQYF. DNA for the CDR3: TGTGCCATCAGTGAGCCGGACCGACCGGACGCAAAGCAAGAGACCCAGTACTTC.

The chain uses TRBV11-2 and TRBJ1-2; TRBD1 is a possible D gene (5 bases). V was shortened by 2 bases and J by 2 bases, with 9 bases between the two germline ends. This CDR3 is 14 amino acids long. Germline V gives CDR1 SGHAT, CDR2 FQNNGV. The CDR3 loop is CASSLRGINYGYTF. Written as DNA, the CDR3 is TGTGCCAGCAGCTTACGGGGCATAAACTATGGCTACACCTTC.

The genes are TRBV27 and TRBJ1-2; 8 nucleotides line up with TRBD1. This CDR3 contains 18 residues. V gave up 2 bases and J gave up 8 bases; unmatched junction bases: 19. Germline V gene data show CDR1 as MNHEY and CDR2 as SMNVEV (reference sequence). The CDR3, as DNA: TGTGCCAGCAGTTTACTCCTCGGACAGGGACCTTCCTTCGGAGGCTACACCTTC. It encodes CASSLLLGQGPSFGGYTF.

The J gene is TRBJ1-1, the V gene TRBV7-6; 7 bases agree with TRBD1. The J segment lost 4 bases and the V segment lost 5 bases, leaving 7 bases of the junction unmatched. CDR3 size: 14 residues. Germline values: CDR1 SGHVS, CDR2 FNYEAQ. Here the CDR3 DNA reads TGTGCCAGCAGCGGACAACAGGGGAGCACTGAAGCTTTCTTT. Its translation is CASSGQQGSTEAFF.

This clone has only one observation. The J gene is TRBJ2-7, the V gene TRBV28, with a weak D call TRBD1 (5 bases). Germline V gives CDR1 MDHEN, CDR2 SYDVKM. This CDR3 has 14 amino acids. Trimming stripped 5 bases from V and 3 bases from J, with 14 bases between. The CDR3 DNA follows: TGTGCCAGCAGTCCCCAGGGTAGTGGCTACGAGCAGTACTTC. Translated, it gives CASSPQGSGYEQYF.

V gene TRBV4-1 combines with J gene TRBJ2-4; 7 bases fit TRBD1. CDR1 is MGHRA, CDR2 YSYEKL, per germline. The CDR3 covers 19 residues. V was pared by 4 bases and J by 0 bases, with 15 bases of the junction left unmatched. CDR3 nucleotides: TGCGCCAGCAGCCCCCGACAGGGTTTAGGGGTTCCAGCCAAAAACATTCAGTACTTC. As protein: CASSPRQGLGVPAKNIQYF.

CDR3 sequence reads: CASSESGLSSYNEQFF. The CDR3 bases are TGCGCCAGCAGTGAGTCGGGACTTTCATCCTACAATGAGCAGTTCTTC. The chain joins TRBV10-1 to TRBJ2-1; a weak D match, TRBD2 (6 bases). CDR3 length: 16 amino acids. Germline V gives CDR1 WNHNN, CDR2 SYGVQD (reference sequence). The V end lost 0 bases, the J end lost 1 base, and 10 bases lay between the germline ends.

This chain connects TRBV7-9 to TRBJ2-1, with D perhaps TRBD1 (6 bases). The CDR3 extends over 12 amino acids. V was clipped by 8 bases and J by 6 bases, with 11 bases between them. Germline-derived CDR1 and CDR2 are SEHNR and FQNEAQ (reference sequence). CDR3 residues: CASFSDSNEQFF. DNA for the CDR3: TGTGCCAGCTTCTCGGACAGCAATGAGCAGTTCTTC. Supplemented by reference TRBV7-9 and TRBJ2-1, the full variable domain reads DTGVSQNPRHKITKRGQNVTFRCDPISEHNRLYWYRQTLGQGPEFLTYFQNEAQLEKSRLLSDRFSAERPKGSFSTLEIQRTEQGDSAMYLCASFSDSNEQFFGPGTRLTVL.

The chain is built from TRBV30 and TRBJ2-1; 7 bases are shared with TRBD2. Unmatched junction bases numbered 7, after V lost 0 bases and J lost 8 bases. Germline V gene lookup returns CDR1 GTSNPN and CDR2 SVGIG (reference sequence). The CDR3 covers 14 residues. The DNA of the CDR3 is TGTGCCTGGAGTGTATGGCGGGAGTGCGATGAGCAGTTCTTC. It encodes CAWSVWRECDEQFF.

V usage is TRBV6-6 and J usage is TRBJ1-1, with 7 bases aligning to TRBD1. V gave up 7 bases and J gave up 8 bases; unmatched junction bases: 7. Per the germline V gene, CDR1 is MNHNY and CDR2 is SVGAGI (reference sequence). The CDR3 has 12 residues. The CDR3 spells CASKNRGAEAFF. DNA of the CDR3: TGTGCCAGCAAGAACAGGGGCGCCGAAGCTTTCTTT.

The genes are TRBV7-2 and TRBJ1-2; D may be TRBD1 (6 bases). The CDR3 length is 11 residues. Germline CDR1 SGHTA, CDR2 FQGNSA. V dropped 10 bases and J dropped 4 bases, with 10 bases sitting between them. The CDR3 region is CAIQGSYGYTF. CDR3 nucleotides: TGTGCCATCCAGGGGAGCTATGGCTACACCTTC.

The chain uses TRBV4-2 and TRBJ2-7; no reliable D call. Trimming took 2 bases from V and 4 from J, leaving 12 bases between them. The CDR3 is 14 residues long. CDR1 is LGHNA and CDR2 is YNFKEQ in the germline V gene. This chain's CDR3 is CASSQRAVRYEQYF. The CDR3 DNA reads TGTGCCAGCAGCCAAAGGGCGGTCAGGTACGAGCAGTACTTC.

The chain couples TRBV7-2 to TRBJ1-5; D remains ambiguous. The CDR3 sequence is 16 residues long. V was cut by 1 base and J by 0 bases, with 10 bases left in between. Germline V gene data show CDR1 as SGHTA and CDR2 as FQGNSA. The CDR3 region is CASSLGVPYSNQPQHF. DNA for the CDR3: TGTGCCAGCAGCTTAGGTGTCCCTTATAGCAATCAGCCCCAGCATTTT.